These 20 T cell receptor beta chains came from one sample sequenced in a study of T cell repertoires in cytomegalovirus infection (dated by TCRdb to between 2018 and 2020). The instrument was an Illumina HiSeq 1500. TCRdb passed the public sequencing reads through fastp at Q25 and MiXCR, retaining productive beta sequences. All rows with the same CDR3 protein become a single entry with the most common DNA and genes. The sample table holds about 230,000 distinct CDR3 sequences, of which 20% to 25% were seen once. About 18% of the sample belongs to the ten largest clones. Sequencing input: CD8+ T cells from PBMCs. The receptor set was obtained from a human donor in good health (CMV status not recorded). Some clones in this sample may be carry-over from other donors' samples.

This clonotype was counted ten times or more. This chain links TRBV7-2 with TRBJ1-5, with D perhaps TRBD1 (6 bases). The CDR3 spans 14 residues. Germline V gives CDR1 SGHTA, CDR2 FQGNSA. Trimming removed 7 bases at V and 4 bases at J, with 14 bases between. CDR3: CASKREGGNQPQHF. The CDR3, as DNA: TGTGCCAGCAAGAGGGAGGGGGGGAATCAGCCCCAGCATTTT.

This clonotype has just a few counts. The chain combines TRBV7-2 with TRBJ2-3; unclear D gene. Trimming cost V 3 bases and J 4 bases, with 8 bases left between them. The CDR3 runs 13 residues. CDR1 and CDR2 (germline): SGHTA, FQGNSA. CDR3 sequence reads: CASSLWASDTQYF. Written as DNA, the CDR3 is TGTGCCAGCAGCTTGTGGGCCTCAGATACGCAGTATTTT.

In its sample, this clonotype was seen a few times. The junction and the germline gene differ at one end; a read error may be behind it. The CDR3 DNA reads TGTGCCAGCAGTCAAGCGGGGGCAGATACGCAGTATTTT. Its protein product is CASSQAGADTQYF. This chain links TRBV6-1 with TRBJ2-3; 8 nucleotides match TRBD2. Germline CDR1 is MNHNS and CDR2 is SASEGT. The CDR3 sequence is 13 residues long.

There are a few counts of this clonotype. The chain has TRBV30 and TRBJ2-3; no firm D call. Trimming shortened V by 0 bases and J by 0 bases, and 10 bases separated the two germline ends. Germline lookup yields CDR1 GTSNPN and CDR2 SVGIG (reference sequence). The CDR3 has 15 residues. Written as DNA, the CDR3 is TGTGCCTGGAGTGTATACGACTTAAGCACAGATACGCAGTATTTT. This sequence encodes CAWSVYDLSTDTQYF.

In this sample, this clonotype turned up many times. The J gene is TRBJ2-3, the V gene TRBV11-1; TRBD1 matches at 10 bases. The CDR3 covers 17 residues. Germline CDR1 and CDR2: SGHAT and FQDESV (reference sequence). Trimming took 0 bases from V and 2 from J; bases not matched to a gene: 5. CDR3 DNA: TGTGCCAGCAGCTTAGCGGCCGGGACAGGGGTCACAGATACGCAGTATTTT. Translated, it gives CASSLAAGTGVTDTQYF.

The rearrangement uses TRBV6-5 and TRBJ2-7; 7 bases match TRBD2. V dropped 1 base and J dropped 2; count of bases not matched to a gene: 5. The CDR3 is made up of 15 amino acids. Germline values: CDR1 MNHEY, CDR2 SVGAGI. The CDR3 coding sequence is TGTGCCAGCAGTTACTTCGGGGGGAAGACCTACGAGCAGTACTTC. It yields the protein CASSYFGGKTYEQYF.

The chain uses TRBV5-1 and TRBJ1-2; maybe TRBD1 (6 bases). Between the trimmed V and J ends, which lost 4 bases and 6 bases, there was a span of 13 bases. CDR3 length: 13 residues. Germline V gene lookup returns CDR1 SGHRS and CDR2 YFSETQ. DNA of the CDR3: TGCGCCAGCAGCCAGTGGACAGTTAATGGCTACACCTTC. Protein sequence: CASSQWTVNGYTF.

Many counts were recorded for this clonotype. This rearrangement joins TRBV7-7 to TRBJ2-3; D not resolved. This CDR3 is 13 amino acids long. V shed 5 bases and J shed 2 bases, with 8 bases lying between them. The germline CDR1 and CDR2 sequences are SSHAT and FNYEAQ (reference sequence). CDR3 sequence (DNA): TGTGCCAGCAGCCACGACCCCACAGATACGCAGTATTTT. Translating it yields CASSHDPTDTQYF. Full variable domain (outside the CDR3, taken from reference TRBV7-7 and TRBJ2-3): GAGVSQSPRYKVTKRGQDVTLRCDPISSHATLYWYQQALGQGPEFLTYFNYEAQPDKSGLPSDRFSAERPEGSISTLTIQRTEQRDSAMYRCASSHDPTDTQYFGPGTRLTVL.

V usage is TRBV7-9 and J usage is TRBJ2-7; the match to TRBD1 covers 7 bases. V dropped 5 bases and J dropped 6; count of bases not matched to a gene: 7. The V gene's germline CDR1 is SEHNR and CDR2 FQNEAQ (reference sequence). This CDR3 is built from 13 residues. The CDR3 sequence: CASSPTTGSEQYF. The CDR3 DNA is TGTGCCAGCAGCCCCACGACAGGGTCCGAGCAGTACTTC. The whole variable domain, filled in from reference TRBV7-9 and TRBJ2-7, reads DTGVSQNPRHKITKRGQNVTFRCDPISEHNRLYWYRQTLGQGPEFLTYFQNEAQLEKSRLLSDRFSAERPKGSFSTLEIQRTEQGDSAMYLCASSPTTGSEQYFGPGTRLTVT.

This clonotype was seen a handful of times. V and J are TRBV28 and TRBJ1-3; TRBD1 matches 7 bases. V lost 7 bases and J lost 0; bases outside the gene matches: 6. Germline lookup yields CDR1 MDHEN and CDR2 SYDVKM. There are 15 residues in the CDR3. In DNA, the CDR3 is TGTGCCAGCAAGGCAGGGGGAGCCTCTGGAAACACCATATATTTT. It translates to CASKAGGASGNTIYF.

Only a few counts were recorded for this clonotype. CDR3 residues: CASSLAKDNEKLFF. In DNA form, the CDR3 reads TGTGCCAGCAGCTTAGCAAAGGACAATGAAAAACTGTTTTTT. This chain uses TRBV7-9 with TRBJ1-4; no definite D call. The CDR3 has 14 amino acids. The V and J ends lost 0 bases and 5 bases respectively, with 7 bases between them. Germline values: CDR1 SEHNR, CDR2 FQNEAQ (reference sequence).

The table lists this clonotype with many counts. The gene calls are TRBV15 and TRBJ2-7; 7 bases match TRBD2. With V trimmed by 4 bases and J by 3 bases, 0 bases remained unmatched. The CDR3 extends over 12 amino acids. Germline V CDR1 and CDR2: LNHNV, YYDKDF (reference sequence). This CDR3 is CATSTGGYEQYF. As DNA, the CDR3 is TGTGCCACCAGCACGGGGGGCTACGAGCAGTACTTC.

This clonotype appeared many times. The genes are TRBV7-9 and TRBJ1-1, with D possibly matching TRBD1 (6 bases). This CDR3 has 14 residues. V gave up 1 base and J gave up 4 bases, with 10 bases separating them. CDR1 is SEHNR, CDR2 FQNEAQ, per germline (reference sequence). The CDR3 loop is CASSLVLGATEAFF. DNA for the CDR3: TGTGCCAGCAGCTTAGTTCTGGGGGCCACTGAAGCTTTCTTT.

This clonotype was found many times. This chain connects TRBV10-3 to TRBJ2-1; D perhaps matches TRBD1 (5 bases). V lost 0 bases to trimming and J lost 8 bases, with 5 bases between them. The CDR3 sequence is 12 residues long. Germline V gives CDR1 ENHRY, CDR2 SYGVKD. The CDR3: CAISESRDEQFF. The CDR3 nucleotides read TGTGCCATCAGTGAGTCCAGGGATGAGCAGTTCTTC.

This clonotype was seen a handful of times. This chain connects TRBV28 to TRBJ2-5; TRBD2 aligns across 12 bases. Germline CDR1 and CDR2: MDHEN and SYDVKM. The CDR3 extends over 16 amino acids. Trimming took 3 bases from V and 1 from J; bases not matched to a gene: 3. The CDR3 nucleotides are TGTGCCAGCAGTTTTACTAGCGGGGGGCTCCAAGAGACCCAGTACTTC. Amino acid sequence: CASSFTSGGLQETQYF.

The chain carries TRBV6-1 and TRBJ2-2; maybe TRBD2 (5 bases). The CDR3 extends over 13 amino acids. The V and J ends lost 8 bases and 0 bases respectively, with 7 bases between them. Germline CDR1 and CDR2: MNHNS and SASEGT. CDR3 coding DNA: TGTGCCAGCCGGGGTTCGAACACCGGGGAGCTGTTTTTT. The encoded protein is CASRGSNTGELFF.

This clonotype was observed at least ten times. The chain carries TRBV12-3 or TRBV12-4 and TRBJ2-4; tentative D call: TRBD2 (6 bases). Trimming pared 4 bases from V and 8 bases from J, leaving 15 bases between. This CDR3 contains 14 residues. The DNA for the CDR3 is TGTGCCAGCAGTTCGGGACTCACCAGGGACATTCAGTACTTC. Protein: CASSSGLTRDIQYF.

A few counts support this clonotype. The rearrangement links TRBV28 to TRBJ2-7; 7 bases align to TRBD2. The CDR3 extends over 14 amino acids. The J segment lost 6 bases and the V segment lost 2 bases, leaving 7 bases of the junction unmatched. From germline, CDR1 is MDHEN and CDR2 SYDVKM. For the CDR3, the DNA is TGTGCCAGCAGTTTAAGGGGCACGGGGGGCGAGCAGTACTTC. Translating gives CASSLRGTGGEQYF.

This clonotype was seen repeatedly, ten times or more. The chain links TRBV7-8 to TRBJ1-6, with D hard to call. Per germline, CDR1 SGHVS and CDR2 FQNEAQ. V gave up 0 bases and J gave up 10 bases, with 13 bases separating them. This CDR3 has 15 amino acids. CDR3 sequence reads: CASSLAWGNLSPLHF. As DNA, the CDR3 is TGTGCCAGCAGCTTAGCTTGGGGAAATCTATCACCCCTCCACTTT.

The chain has TRBV20-1 and TRBJ2-7; D possibly corresponds to TRBD1 (6 bases). The CDR3 consists of 14 residues. Germline V gene sequence: CDR1 DFQATT, CDR2 SNEGSKA (reference sequence). V lost 3 bases, J lost 0 bases, and 12 bases lay in between. CDR3 in DNA: TGCAGTGCTAGCGGGACACCTAGCTCCTACGAGCAGTACTTC. Its protein product is CSASGTPSSYEQYF.